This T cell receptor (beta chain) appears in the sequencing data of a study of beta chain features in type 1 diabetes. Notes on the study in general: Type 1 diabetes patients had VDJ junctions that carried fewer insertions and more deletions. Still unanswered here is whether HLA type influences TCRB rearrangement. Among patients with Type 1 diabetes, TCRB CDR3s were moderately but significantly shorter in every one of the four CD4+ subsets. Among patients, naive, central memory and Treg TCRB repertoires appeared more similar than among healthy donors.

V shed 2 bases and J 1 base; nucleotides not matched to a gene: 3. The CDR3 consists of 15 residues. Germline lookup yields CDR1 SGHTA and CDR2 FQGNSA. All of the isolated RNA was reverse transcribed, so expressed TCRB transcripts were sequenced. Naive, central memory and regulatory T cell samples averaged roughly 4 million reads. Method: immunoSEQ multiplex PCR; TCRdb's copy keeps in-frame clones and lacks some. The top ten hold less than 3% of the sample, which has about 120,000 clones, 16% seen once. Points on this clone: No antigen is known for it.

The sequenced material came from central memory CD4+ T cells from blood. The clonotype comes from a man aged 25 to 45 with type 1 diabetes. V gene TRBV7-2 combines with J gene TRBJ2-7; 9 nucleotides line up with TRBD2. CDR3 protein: CASSLFSGGSYEQYF. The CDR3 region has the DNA TGTGCCAGCAGCTTATTTAGCGGGGGATCCTACGAGCAGTACTTC. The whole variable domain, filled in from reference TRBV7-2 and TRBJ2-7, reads GAGVSQSPSNKVTEKGKDVELRCDPISGHTALYWYRQSLGQGLEFLIYFQGNSAPDKSGLPSDRFSAERTGGSVSTLTIQRTQQEDSAVYLCASSLFSGGSYEQYFGPGTRLTVT.